The clone carrying this TCR beta chain was counted between two and nine times. Antigen specificity is unknown. The source of the sample is a study of CD8 T cells in ankylosing spondylitis. Study outcomes and limitations: Disease-linked clones were reportedly significantly enriched in matched ankylosing spondylitis synovial fluid. In ankylosing spondylitis blood, a motif of seven to nine highly homologous TCR beta variants appeared characteristic.

Molecular-barcoded quantitative 5'-RACE produced these TCR beta libraries. Each CDR3 protein gets one entry after TCRdb re-called the 5' RACE reads with MiXCR. The sample yields some 130,000 distinct CDR3 sequences, roughly an eighth seen once. Sequencing was carried out using blood, either unsorted or a sorted T cell fraction (not recorded which). This sequence originates from a female donor with ankylosing spondylitis or in good health (not recorded which).

CDR3 loop: CASSLGARNEQFF. For the CDR3, the DNA is TGTGCCAGCAGCTTAGGGGCTCGCAATGAGCAGTTCTTC. The rearrangement uses TRBV7-2 and TRBJ2-1; D not resolved. The CDR3 loop spans 13 amino acids. Trimming took 1 base from V and 6 from J, leaving 7 bases between them. Germline values: CDR1 SGHTA, CDR2 FQGNSA.